This TCR beta chain was retrieved from a study of cytomegalovirus exposure and HLA in healthy donors. Points from the study as a whole: The authors listed 150 or so TCR beta chains as cytomegalovirus-associated.

The data were produced by immunoSEQ multiplex PCR, yet TCRdb's version contains in-frame clones alone and is incomplete. Here the sample spans roughly 130,000 clones, about 90% being singletons. The germline CDR1 and CDR2 sequences are SGDLS and YYNGEE. The CDR3 has 17 residues. Trimming removed 3 bases at V and 8 bases at J, with 24 bases between. A note on this clone: Its antigen is undetermined.

Sequencing used PBMCs. The chain recombines TRBV9 with TRBJ2-1; D perhaps matches TRBD1 (7 bases). The sequence came from a man between 18 and 29 years old in good health and CMV-seronegative. The CDR3 DNA reads as TGTGCCAGCAGCGATTCGCACAGGGGAGCCGGGAGACATGAGCAGTTCTTC. It is translated as CASSDSHRGAGRHEQFF.